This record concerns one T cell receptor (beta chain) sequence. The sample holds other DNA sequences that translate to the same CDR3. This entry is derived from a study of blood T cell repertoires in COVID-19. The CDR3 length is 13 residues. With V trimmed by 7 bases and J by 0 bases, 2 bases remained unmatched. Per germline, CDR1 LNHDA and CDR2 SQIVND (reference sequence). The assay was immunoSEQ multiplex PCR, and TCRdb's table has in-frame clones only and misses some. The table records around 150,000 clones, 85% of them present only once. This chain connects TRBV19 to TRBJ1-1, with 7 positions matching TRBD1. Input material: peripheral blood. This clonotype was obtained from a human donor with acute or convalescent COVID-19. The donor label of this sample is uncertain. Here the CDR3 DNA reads TGTGCCAGTAAGGGACAGATGAACACTGAAGCTTTCTTT. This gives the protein CASKGQMNTEAFF.